The 19 T cell receptor beta chains given below trace back to one sample, sequenced in a study of blood T cell repertoires in COVID-19. Produced via immunoSEQ multiplex PCR; TCRdb's table is partial and in-frame only. The table records approximately 310,000 clones, approximately 81% of them present only once. The material sequenced was PBMCs or T cells enriched from blood (not recorded which). The receptor source for this set is a woman in her thirties who had been exposed to COVID-19.

CDR3 nucleotide sequence: TGTGCCAGCAGTGAACTTGGGGGCCGGGGAAACACCATATATTTT. Translation gives CASSELGGRGNTIYF. This chain connects TRBV6-1 to TRBJ1-3, with D tentatively TRBD1 (6 bases). Deletions cut 2 bases from V and 4 bases from J, with 12 bases between. CDR3 length: 15 amino acids. The germline V gene has CDR1 MNHNS and CDR2 SASEGT.

The chain carries TRBV28 and TRBJ1-4; the match to TRBD1 covers 7 bases. The germline V gene encodes CDR1 MDHEN and CDR2 SYDVKM. The J segment lost 4 bases and the V segment lost 7 bases, leaving 3 bases of the junction unmatched. The CDR3 totals 13 residues. CDR3 amino acids: CASTGTDNEKLFF. The CDR3 DNA reads as TGTGCCAGCACCGGGACAGATAATGAAAAACTGTTTTTT.

This clone was seen more than once but under ten times. V usage is TRBV4-3 and J usage is TRBJ2-2; D unresolved. This CDR3 contains 17 residues. Per the germline V gene, CDR1 is LGHNA and CDR2 is YSLEER. The V end lost 1 base, the J end lost 2 bases, and 14 bases lay between the germline ends. CDR3 nucleotide sequence: TGCGCCAGCAGCCAAGTCACGACGGAGCCTAACACCGGGGAGCTGTTTTTT. This gives the protein CASSQVTTEPNTGELFF.

This clone was observed a single time. The V and J genes are TRBV5-1 and TRBJ2-1; possible D gene TRBD1, 6 bases. Trimming took 2 bases from V and 8 from J, leaving 11 bases between them. The CDR3 sequence is 13 residues long. CDR1 is SGHRS and CDR2 is YFSETQ in the germline V gene. CDR3 loop: CASSFDRLDEQFF. In DNA form, the CDR3 reads TGCGCCAGCAGCTTTGACAGGCTGGATGAGCAGTTCTTC.

This clone was found many times. V gene TRBV10-3 combines with J gene TRBJ1-2; unclear D gene. The CDR3 is made up of 12 amino acids. Trimming cost V 3 bases and J 5 bases, with 7 bases left between them. Germline assignment: CDR1 ENHRY and CDR2 SYGVKD. Here the CDR3 reads CAISDSYYGYTF. CDR3 nucleotide sequence: TGTGCCATCAGTGACAGTTATTATGGCTACACCTTC.

In its sample, this clone was seen once. This chain uses TRBV12-5 with TRBJ1-6, with 7 bases fitting TRBD1. CDR3 length: 16 residues. Germline trimming cut 3 bases from V and 9 bases from J; bases unmatched to any gene: 11. Germline V gene lookup returns CDR1 LGHNT and CDR2 FRNRAP. CDR3 loop: CASGFDRDRILSPLHF. The CDR3 DNA sequence: TGTGCTAGTGGTTTCGACCGGGACAGAATTCTTTCACCCCTCCACTTT.

The chain is built from TRBV10-3 and TRBJ2-1; D remains unclear. CDR1 is ENHRY and CDR2 is SYGVKD in the germline V gene. The V end lost 4 bases, the J end lost 0 bases, and 22 bases lay between the germline ends. The CDR3 length is 19 residues. Here the CDR3 DNA reads TGTGCCATCAGTGGAACGGTTACTACCGTAAAAGCCTCCTACAATGAGCAGTTCTTC. Protein sequence: CAISGTVTTVKASYNEQFF.

J is TRBJ1-4 and V is TRBV5-1; tentatively, D is TRBD1 (5 bases). The CDR3 contains 15 residues. The germline V gene encodes CDR1 SGHRS and CDR2 YFSETQ. Trimming cost V 0 bases and J 8 bases, with 14 bases left between them. This chain's CDR3 is CASSLDGRVKEKLFF. The DNA of the CDR3 is TGCGCCAGCAGCTTGGATGGCAGGGTAAAGGAAAAACTGTTTTTT.

The chain has TRBV27 and TRBJ1-2; D is perhaps TRBD1 (5 bases). Per germline, CDR1 MNHEY and CDR2 SMNVEV (reference sequence). This CDR3 comprises 13 residues. V was pared by 5 bases and J by 7 bases, with 14 bases between. The CDR3 spells CASSGANLSGYTF. The CDR3 region has the DNA TGTGCCAGCAGTGGGGCGAATCTGAGTGGCTACACCTTC.

This clone was observed once. The CDR3 sequence is CASSLTSGSDIFQFF. The DNA for the CDR3 is TGTGCCAGCAGCCTGACTAGCGGGAGTGATATATTTCAGTTCTTC. The rearrangement links TRBV7-3 to TRBJ2-1, with 12 bases lining up with TRBD2. The CDR3 extends over 15 amino acids. CDR1 and CDR2 (germline): SGHTA, FQGTGA. The V and J ends lost 5 bases and 13 bases, in that order; junction bases with no gene match: 12.

The genes are TRBV27 and TRBJ1-1, with 8 bases lining up with TRBD1. V shed 8 bases, J shed 12 bases, and the junction held 11 bases outside the gene matches. The germline gives CDR1 MNHEY, CDR2 SMNVEV (reference sequence). This CDR3 is built from 12 residues. The CDR3 coding sequence is TGTGCCAGCGGATCTAATCAGGGGGCTTCTTTCTTT. Translating gives CASGSNQGASFF.

The chain uses TRBV28 and TRBJ2-2; maybe TRBD2 (6 bases). This CDR3 comprises 19 residues. CDR1 and CDR2 from the germline V gene are MDHEN and SYDVKM. V lost 6 bases, J lost 9 bases, and 32 bases lay in between. CDR3 bases: TGTGCCAGCAGCATCGAGGGACTGACGAACCCCCGTGTCAACCGGGAGCTGTTTTTT. Translated: CASSIEGLTNPRVNRELFF.

A word on this clone: Additional DNA sequences in this sample encode the identical CDR3. The V call is TRBV10-3, the J call TRBJ1-2; D unclear. CDR3 length: 13 residues. The germline V and J ends were trimmed by 4 bases and 5 bases, with 11 bases remaining between them. The germline CDR1 and CDR2 sequences are ENHRY and SYGVKD. CDR3 in DNA: TGTGCCATCAGTGTGAGGGTCGAGTATGGCTACACCTTC. Translation gives CAISVRVEYGYTF.

In this sample, this clone turned up once. This rearrangement joins TRBV30 to TRBJ1-4, with D hard to call. Germline V gene lookup returns CDR1 GTSNPN and CDR2 SVGIG (reference sequence). This CDR3 contains 13 residues. Trimming left V 2 bases short and J 8 bases short, with 12 bases between. CDR3 sequence reads: CAWSMQAREKLFF. Written as DNA, the CDR3 is TGTGCCTGGAGTATGCAGGCTCGGGAAAAACTGTTTTTT.

With regard to this clone: The sample has other DNA sequences that encode this CDR3 too. CDR3 DNA: TGCAGCGCCGGGGTGAACACTGAAGCTTTCTTT. This sequence encodes CSAGVNTEAFF. The chain has TRBV29-1 and TRBJ1-1; D gene ambiguous. The CDR3 runs 11 residues. Looked up from germline, CDR1 is SQVTM and CDR2 is ANQGSEA. V lost 7 bases and J 0 bases, leaving 6 bases between the germline ends.

This clone was seen only once. J is TRBJ2-7 and V is TRBV3-1 (or the pseudogene TRBV3-2); perhaps TRBD2 as D (5 bases). The V and J ends lost 5 bases and 2 bases respectively, with 16 bases between them. There are 15 residues in the CDR3. CDR1 is LGHDT, CDR2 YNNKEL, per germline (reference sequence). The CDR3 nucleotides are TGTGCCAGCAGCGTTGCCCGGGGATCGCCCTACGAGCAGTACTTC. It yields the protein CASSVARGSPYEQYF.

This chain connects TRBV4-1 to TRBJ1-4; D is perhaps TRBD1 (5 bases). The V end lost 0 bases, the J end lost 5 bases, and 10 bases lay between the germline ends. The CDR3 covers 15 residues. CDR1 is MGHRA and CDR2 is YSYEKL in the germline V gene. CDR3 in DNA: TGCGCCAGCAGCCAAGAAGACAGACAAAATGAAAAACTGTTTTTT. It is translated as CASSQEDRQNEKLFF.

CDR3 DNA: TGTGCCAGCAGAAACACGACGGACAGATTGAGACCCCTCCACTTT. Protein: CASRNTTDRLRPLHF. This rearrangement joins TRBV5-4 to TRBJ1-6, with D possibly TRBD1 on 6 matching bases. The germline V and J ends were trimmed by 5 bases and 12 bases, with 21 bases remaining between them. This CDR3 region has 15 residues. CDR1 is SGHNT, CDR2 YYREEE, per germline (reference sequence).

This chain uses TRBV10-3 with TRBJ1-2; D is unresolved. The CDR3 runs to 13 residues. In germline, CDR1 is ENHRY, CDR2 SYGVKD. Trimming took 2 bases from V and 4 from J, leaving 8 bases between them. The DNA for the CDR3 is TGTGCCATCAGTGAGGGAGTCAGCTATGGCTACACCTTC. This translates into CAISEGVSYGYTF.